A selection of T cell receptor beta chains follows, all from one sample in a study of T cell repertoires in cytomegalovirus infection. Antigens of these TCRs are unknown. TCRdb used MiXCR to reprocess the reads, holding one entry per CDR3 protein. The sample lists 450,000 to 550,000 distinct CDR3 sequences, approximately 42% occurring once. The input for sequencing was cultured PBMCs, taken from culture after CMV antigen stimulation. All receptors come from a human donor in good health (CMV status not recorded). Some clones in this sample may be carry-over from other donors' samples. Each CDR3 is given with its conserved first and last residue. Each record gives: CDR3 length, clone size, V gene, J gene, D gene, CDR3 protein, CDR3 DNA. The D gene is left open where the match is weak. Expanded clones get a size class; other rows say once, few or many, or leave the size out.

length: 15; size: once; V: TRBV12-3/TRBV12-4; J: TRBJ2-1; D: -; CDR3: CASSLKWTPGNEQFF; DNA: TGTGCCAGCAGTTTAAAATGGACCCCCGGGAATGAGCAGTTCTTC
length: 18; size: -; V: TRBV7-9; J: TRBJ2-3; D: -; CDR3: CASSPSLSSIQTTDTQYF; DNA: TGTGCCAGCAGCCCCTCGCTCTCTAGCATACAAACCACAGATACGCAGTATTTT
length: 12; size: -; V: TRBV7-9; J: TRBJ1-6; D: -; CDR3: CASGGPNSPLHF; DNA: TGTGCCAGCGGGGGACCGAATTCACCCCTCCACTTT
length: 17; size: few; V: TRBV7-8; J: TRBJ2-7; D: -; CDR3: CASSLAGGGQVPYEQYF; DNA: TGTGCCAGCAGCTTAGCGGGAGGAGGGCAGGTTCCCTACGAGCAGTACTTC
length: 13; size: -; V: TRBV2; J: TRBJ2-7; D: TRBD1; CDR3: CASSAQGAYEQYF; DNA: TGTGCCAGCAGTGCCCAGGGGGCCTACGAGCAGTACTTC
length: 12; size: -; V: TRBV7-2; J: TRBJ1-3; D: -; CDR3: CASSSRANTIYF; DNA: TGTGCCAGCAGCTCTCGGGCAAACACCATATATTTT
length: 14; size: few; V: TRBV4-1; J: TRBJ2-5; D: -; CDR3: CASSQEPAGETQYF; DNA: TGCGCCAGCAGCCAAGAGCCCGCAGGGGAGACCCAGTACTTC
length: 14; size: many; V: TRBV7-2; J: TRBJ1-1; D: -; CDR3: CASSPDRLNTEAFF; DNA: TGTGCCAGCAGCCCCGACAGGCTGAACACTGAAGCTTTCTTT
length: 14; size: -; V: TRBV19; J: TRBJ1-1; D: -; CDR3: CASSIPGFVTEAFF; DNA: TGTGCCAGTAGTATCCCAGGATTTGTCACTGAAGCTTTCTTT
length: 16; size: few; V: TRBV7-2; J: TRBJ1-6; D: TRBD1; CDR3: CASSLAGGDYNSPLHF; DNA: TGTGCCAGCAGCTTAGCAGGGGGCGATTATAATTCACCCCTCCACTTT
length: 15; size: -; V: TRBV18; J: TRBJ2-1; D: TRBD1; CDR3: CASSSGTGAENEQFF; DNA: TGTGCCAGCTCTTCGGGGACAGGGGCTGAGAATGAGCAGTTCTTC
length: 15; size: -; V: TRBV3-1; J: TRBJ1-2; D: -; CDR3: CASSQDTWGAGGYTF; DNA: TGTGCCAGCAGCCAAGATACGTGGGGCGCGGGAGGCTACACCTTC
length: 14; size: -; V: TRBV7-6; J: TRBJ1-1; D: -; CDR3: CASSAAGANTEAFF; DNA: TGTGCCAGCAGCGCCGCCGGGGCCAACACTGAAGCTTTCTTT
length: 14; size: -; V: TRBV12-3/TRBV12-4; J: TRBJ1-2; D: -; CDR3: CASSPGDLDYGYTF; DNA: TGTGCCAGCAGTCCGGGGGACTTAGACTATGGCTACACCTTC
length: 13; size: few; V: TRBV4-1; J: TRBJ2-1; D: -; CDR3: CASSPQGGDEQFF; DNA: TGCGCCAGCAGTCCGCAAGGAGGCGATGAGCAGTTCTTC
length: 15; size: few; V: TRBV12-3/TRBV12-4; J: TRBJ2-6; D: -; CDR3: CASSLDLSGANVLTF; DNA: TGTGCCAGCAGTTTGGACTTATCTGGGGCCAACGTCCTGACTTTC
length: 16; size: -; V: TRBV6-5; J: TRBJ2-3; D: TRBD2; CDR3: CASSPHGGGGTDTQYF; DNA: TGTGCCAGCAGTCCGCATGGGGGGGGTGGCACAGATACGCAGTATTTT
length: 17; size: -; V: TRBV4-2; J: TRBJ2-5; D: -; CDR3: CASSQDRAGGPRITQYF; DNA: TGTGCCAGCAGCCAAGATCGGGCCGGGGGGCCACGAATTACCCAGTACTTC
length: 17; size: -; V: TRBV7-8; J: TRBJ2-1; D: TRBD2; CDR3: CASSLGTGGAKYNEQFF; DNA: TGTGCCAGCAGCTTAGGAACCGGGGGGGCTAAATACAATGAGCAGTTCTTC
length: 18; size: -; V: TRBV12-5; J: TRBJ2-1; D: -; CDR3: CASGLYRRGLDFGNEQFF; DNA: TGTGCTAGTGGTTTATATCGCAGGGGCCTCGATTTTGGGAATGAGCAGTTCTTC
length: 16; size: -; V: TRBV7-2; J: TRBJ2-5; D: TRBD2; CDR3: CASSLASGRDWETQYF; DNA: TGTGCCAGCAGCTTAGCTAGCGGGAGGGACTGGGAGACCCAGTACTTC
length: 13; size: few; V: TRBV6-2/TRBV6-3; J: TRBJ2-1; D: TRBD1; CDR3: CAIGTGAHNEQFF; DNA: TGTGCCATCGGGACAGGGGCCCACAATGAGCAGTTCTTC
length: 14; size: -; V: TRBV27; J: TRBJ1-3; D: -; CDR3: CASSLAGLGNTIYF; DNA: TGTGCCAGCAGTTTAGCAGGGCTAGGAAACACCATATATTTT
length: 16; size: few; V: TRBV7-8; J: TRBJ1-2; D: TRBD1; CDR3: CASSLVLRDRAYGYTF; DNA: TGTGCCAGCAGCTTAGTCCTTCGGGACAGGGCCTATGGCTACACCTTC
length: 14; size: -; V: TRBV7-2; J: TRBJ2-1; D: TRBD2; CDR3: CASWRGGGSDEQFF; DNA: TGTGCCAGCTGGCGTGGCGGGGGTAGCGATGAGCAGTTCTTC
length: 17; size: few; V: TRBV7-2; J: TRBJ1-6; D: -; CDR3: CASSQRVGGWANSPLHF; DNA: TGTGCCAGCAGCCAACGAGTGGGAGGGTGGGCTAATTCACCCCTCCACTTT
length: 15; size: -; V: TRBV6-1; J: TRBJ2-1; D: TRBD2; CDR3: CASSGAGGLYNEQFF; DNA: TGTGCCAGCAGTGGGGCGGGGGGGCTCTACAATGAGCAGTTCTTC